Shown below are 10 T cell receptor beta chains from a single sample sequenced in a study of CXCR3-negative and CXCR3-positive naive CD8 T cells. TRB cDNA libraries were made by UMI-labeled 5' RACE. TCRdb reprocessed the 5' RACE reads; each CDR3 protein has one entry and no DNA is given. The sample totals 70,000 to 95,000 distinct CDR3 sequences. Sequencing used naive CXCR3- CD8+ T cells from blood. The subset denotes: CD45RO-CCR7+CD27+CD95- naive CD8+ T cells lacking CXCR3 (TNR3-). The receptors derive from a human donor in good health. Some clones in this sample may be carry-over from other donors' samples.

The rearrangement links TRBV28 to TRBJ1-1; the TRBD1 assignment by TCRdb is unverifiable without DNA. The CDR3 totals 15 residues. The germline gives CDR1 MDHEN, CDR2 SYDVKM. Here the CDR3 reads CASSLTWGRDTEAFF.

This chain links TRBV20-1 with TRBJ2-3; the D call from TCRdb, TRBD2, cannot be confirmed without DNA. CDR3 length equals 16 residues. Looked up from germline, CDR1 is DFQATT and CDR2 is SNEGSKA (reference sequence). The chain's CDR3 is CSATSPLALRTDTQYF.

This sequence joins TRBV9 and TRBJ2-7; as DNA is missing, the TRBD1 call by TCRdb cannot be tested. There are 15 residues in the CDR3. Germline V gene lookup returns CDR1 SGDLS and CDR2 YYNGEE. The CDR3 here is CASSVVRTATGEQYF.

CDR3 sequence: CASGGVPSGANVLTF. This rearrangement joins TRBV28 to TRBJ2-6; absent DNA, TCRdb's TRBD1 call cannot be checked. The germline CDR1 and CDR2 sequences are MDHEN and SYDVKM. The CDR3 has 15 amino acids.

The V gene is TRBV20-1, the J gene TRBJ2-7; TCRdb selects TRBD2, and the lack of DNA leaves this call unchecked. The CDR3 runs to 11 residues. Germline CDR1 is DFQATT and CDR2 is SNEGSKA (reference sequence). The CDR3 sequence: CSAPSGPQQYF.

The chain uses TRBV15 and TRBJ1-4; TCRdb outputs TRBD1, but without DNA this stays unchecked. CDR1 and CDR2 from the germline V gene are LNHNV and YYDKDF (reference sequence). This CDR3 comprises 14 residues. The CDR3 reads CATSRDYRDEKLFF.

Here the CDR3 reads CASSAVNTEAFF. The genes are TRBV10-2 and TRBJ1-1. This CDR3 comprises 12 residues. The germline V gene has CDR1 WSHSY and CDR2 SAAADI.

The rearrangement links TRBV25-1 to TRBJ2-1; the D call of TRBD1 rests on TCRdb alone, since no DNA is present to check it. Germline-derived CDR1 and CDR2 are MGHDK and SYGVNS. The CDR3 sequence is 16 residues long. The CDR3 protein is CASSEGDPGPHNEQFF.

This sequence joins TRBV27 and TRBJ2-7; the D gene TCRdb calls, TRBD2, cannot be checked with no DNA. Germline CDR1 MNHEY, CDR2 SMNVEV (reference sequence). The CDR3 has 16 amino acids. The CDR3 loop is CASSLSAGSGGREQYF.

The chain joins TRBV5-1 to TRBJ2-7. CDR1 SGHRS and CDR2 YFSETQ come from the germline V gene. This CDR3 has 13 amino acids. The CDR3 protein is CASSLEGRLQGYF.